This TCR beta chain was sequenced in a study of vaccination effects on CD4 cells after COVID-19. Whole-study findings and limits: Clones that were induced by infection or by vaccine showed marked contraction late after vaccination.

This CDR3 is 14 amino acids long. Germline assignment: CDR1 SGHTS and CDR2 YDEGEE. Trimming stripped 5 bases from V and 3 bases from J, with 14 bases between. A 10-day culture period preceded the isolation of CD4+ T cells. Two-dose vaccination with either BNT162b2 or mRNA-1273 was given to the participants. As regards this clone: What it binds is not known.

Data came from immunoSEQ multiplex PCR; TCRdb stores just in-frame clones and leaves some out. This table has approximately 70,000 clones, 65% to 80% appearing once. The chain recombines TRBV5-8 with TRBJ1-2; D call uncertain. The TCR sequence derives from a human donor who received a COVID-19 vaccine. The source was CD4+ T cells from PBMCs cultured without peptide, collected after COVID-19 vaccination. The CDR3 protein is CASRKTYADYGYTF. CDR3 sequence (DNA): TGTGCCAGCAGAAAGACTTATGCGGACTATGGCTACACCTTC.